This T cell receptor (beta chain) comes out of a study of metastatic and nonmetastatic thyroid tumors. About the study: The comparison covered peripheral blood and tumor or nodule tissue in malignant and benign thyroid patients. Findings and caveats of the study: A significant increase in TCR beta diversity was reportedly seen in malignant thyroid tumors relative to benign nodules, in blood and tumor.

Until they underwent thyroid surgery, no patient had received any treatment. Concerning this clone itself: The antigen remains undetermined.

J was trimmed by 5 bases and V by 7 bases; bases with no gene match: 5. Germline CDR1 and CDR2: SNHLY and FYNNEI. The CDR3 length is 14 residues. Original analysis: Clinicopathological groups of papillary thyroid cancer showed CDR3 differences that were used to build a distant-metastasis classifier. TCRdb re-clonotyped the PCR reads through MiXCR. The authors' filters were not applied to this entry. The sample holds 60,000 or so clones, 25% to 35% seen once. This receptor was identified in a female donor with papillary thyroid cancer or a benign thyroid nodule (not recorded which). Some clones in this sample may be carry-over from other donors' samples. This rearrangement joins TRBV2 to TRBJ2-2, with TRBD2 identical over 9 bases. Sequenced input: blood. The CDR3 nucleotides are TGTGCCAGCACCCTAGCGGGACGGACCGGGGAGCTGTTTTTT. The encoded protein is CASTLAGRTGELFF.